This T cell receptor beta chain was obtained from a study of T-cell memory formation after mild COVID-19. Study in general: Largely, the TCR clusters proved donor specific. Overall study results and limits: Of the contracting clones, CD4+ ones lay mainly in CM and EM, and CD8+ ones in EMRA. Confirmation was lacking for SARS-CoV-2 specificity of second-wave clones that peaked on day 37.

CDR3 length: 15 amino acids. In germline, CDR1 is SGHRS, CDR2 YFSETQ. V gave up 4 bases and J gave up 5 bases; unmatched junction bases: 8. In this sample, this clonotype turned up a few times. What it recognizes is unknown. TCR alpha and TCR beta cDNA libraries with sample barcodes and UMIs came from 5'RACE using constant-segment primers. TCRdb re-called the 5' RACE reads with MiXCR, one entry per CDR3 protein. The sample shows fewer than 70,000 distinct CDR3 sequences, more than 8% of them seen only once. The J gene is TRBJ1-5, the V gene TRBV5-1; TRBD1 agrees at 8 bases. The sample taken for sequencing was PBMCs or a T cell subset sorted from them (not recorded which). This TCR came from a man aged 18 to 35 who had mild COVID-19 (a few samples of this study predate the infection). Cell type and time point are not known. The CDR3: CASSATGTGYQPQHF. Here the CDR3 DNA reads TGCGCCAGCAGCGCCACCGGGACAGGATATCAGCCCCAGCATTTT.